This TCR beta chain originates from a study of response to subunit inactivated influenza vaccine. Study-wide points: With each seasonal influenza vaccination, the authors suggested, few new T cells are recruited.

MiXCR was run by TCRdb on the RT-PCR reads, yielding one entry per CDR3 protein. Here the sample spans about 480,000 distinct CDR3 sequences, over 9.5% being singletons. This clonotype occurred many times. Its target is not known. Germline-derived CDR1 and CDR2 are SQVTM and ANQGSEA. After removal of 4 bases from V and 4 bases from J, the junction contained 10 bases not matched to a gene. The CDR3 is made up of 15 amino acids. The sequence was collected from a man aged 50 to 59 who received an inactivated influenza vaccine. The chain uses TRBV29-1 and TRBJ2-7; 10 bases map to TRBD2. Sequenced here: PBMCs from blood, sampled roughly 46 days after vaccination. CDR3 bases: TGCAGCGTTGCTAGCGGGAGTGTAAATTTGTACGAGCAGTACTTC. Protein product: CSVASGSVNLYEQYF.